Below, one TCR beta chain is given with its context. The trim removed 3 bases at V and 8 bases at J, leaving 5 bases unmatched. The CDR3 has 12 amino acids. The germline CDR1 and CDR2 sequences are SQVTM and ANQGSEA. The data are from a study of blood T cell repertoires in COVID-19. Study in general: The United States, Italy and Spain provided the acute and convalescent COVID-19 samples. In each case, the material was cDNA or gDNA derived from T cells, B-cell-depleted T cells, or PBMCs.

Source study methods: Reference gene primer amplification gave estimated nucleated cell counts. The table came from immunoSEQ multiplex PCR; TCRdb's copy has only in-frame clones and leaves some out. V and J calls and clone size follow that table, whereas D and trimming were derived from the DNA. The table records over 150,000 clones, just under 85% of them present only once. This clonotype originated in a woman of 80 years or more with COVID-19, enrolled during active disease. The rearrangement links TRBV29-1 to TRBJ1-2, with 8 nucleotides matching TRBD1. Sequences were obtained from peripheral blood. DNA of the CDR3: TGCAGCGTTGAGCGGACAGGGCTCGGCTACACCTTC. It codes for CSVERTGLGYTF.